The 2 T cell receptor beta chains below were found in one sample sequenced in a study of blood T cell repertoires in COVID-19 (dated by TCRdb to the early 2020s). Library preparation used the immunoSEQ multiplex PCR assay. What TCRdb holds here is the immuneACCESS table cut down to in-frame rearrangements. Part of the clones is not present; checked against another copy, under half of the missing clones reflect an unresolved V gene, and the others are unexplained. The sample table holds hundreds of thousands of clones, of which around 81% were seen once. 6% to 8% of the sample goes to the ten largest clones. The sequenced material came from peripheral blood. The receptors were gathered from a woman at least 80 years old with COVID-19, enrolled during active disease.

The V call is TRBV20-1, the J call TRBJ1-1; tentative D call: TRBD1 (6 bases). Germline CDR1 DFQATT, CDR2 SNEGSKA (reference sequence). V was pared by 8 bases and J by 7 bases, with 11 bases between. This CDR3 comprises 10 residues. The CDR3 spells CSPIRGEAFF. The CDR3 DNA is TGCAGTCCGATCAGGGGTGAAGCTTTCTTT.

The sample holds a few counts of this clone. V usage is TRBV5-1 and J usage is TRBJ2-1; 7 nucleotides align to TRBD1. CDR1 and CDR2 (germline): SGHRS, YFSETQ. CDR3 length: 15 residues. With 4 bases clipped from V and 4 bases from J, the junction kept 8 bases outside the gene matches. This CDR3 is CASSPEDRSYNEQFF. DNA for the CDR3: TGCGCCAGCAGCCCGGAGGACAGGTCTTACAATGAGCAGTTCTTC. Using reference TRBV5-1 and TRBJ2-1 for the parts outside the CDR3, the full variable domain is KAGVTQTPRYLIKTRGQQVTLSCSPISGHRSVSWYQQTPGQGLQFLFEYFSETQRNKGNFPGRFSGRQFSNSRSEMNVSTLELGDSALYLCASSPEDRSYNEQFFGPGTRLTVL.